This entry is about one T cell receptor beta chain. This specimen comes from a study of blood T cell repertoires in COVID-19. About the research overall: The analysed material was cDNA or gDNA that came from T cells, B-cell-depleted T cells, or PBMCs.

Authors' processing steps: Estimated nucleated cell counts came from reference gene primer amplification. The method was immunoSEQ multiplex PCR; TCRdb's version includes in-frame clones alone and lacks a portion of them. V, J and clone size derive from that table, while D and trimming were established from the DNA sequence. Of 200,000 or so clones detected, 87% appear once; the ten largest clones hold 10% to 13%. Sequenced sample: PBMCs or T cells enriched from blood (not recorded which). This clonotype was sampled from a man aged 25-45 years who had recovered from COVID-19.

The CDR3 loop is CASSAPGQGIISPLHF. The CDR3 DNA reads as TGTGCCAGCAGCGCCCCGGGACAGGGGATAATTTCACCCCTCCACTTT. The gene calls are TRBV11-2 and TRBJ1-6, with 10 bases that match TRBD1. This CDR3 contains 16 residues. Germline trimming cut 5 bases from V and 9 bases from J; bases unmatched to any gene: 10. Germline V lookup: CDR1 SGHAT, CDR2 FQNNGV.